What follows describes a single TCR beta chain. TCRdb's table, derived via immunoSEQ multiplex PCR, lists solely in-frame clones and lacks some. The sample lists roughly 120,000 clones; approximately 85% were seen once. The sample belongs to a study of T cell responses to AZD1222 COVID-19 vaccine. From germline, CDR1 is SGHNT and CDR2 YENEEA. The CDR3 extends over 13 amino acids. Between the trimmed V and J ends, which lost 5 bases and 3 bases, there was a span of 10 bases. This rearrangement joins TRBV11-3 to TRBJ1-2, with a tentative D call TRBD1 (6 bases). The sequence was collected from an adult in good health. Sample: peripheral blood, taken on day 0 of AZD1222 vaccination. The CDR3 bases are TGTGCCAGCAGCAGAAACAGGGACTATGGCTACACCTTC. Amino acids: CASSRNRDYGYTF.